Here is one TCR beta chain with its context. Free of recent acute infections or vaccinations, the donors were healthy HIV-negative adults. The CD4+ fraction was divided into a CD45RA+ naive subset and a CD45RA-negative memory subset. The source of the sample is a study of shared clonotypes between healthy human individuals. Original analysis: Junction-only sequences produced by ImmunoSEQ had no quality scores, so filtering differed. The assay was immunoSEQ multiplex PCR, and TCRdb's table has in-frame clones only and misses some. The V and J calls and clone size were taken over from that table, and D and trimming were inferred from the DNA. Of about 610,000 clones listed, around 97% are singletons. The CDR3 has 14 amino acids. Trimming removed 4 bases at V and 5 bases at J, with 13 bases between. Germline assignment: CDR1 SGHRS and CDR2 YFSETQ.

This TCR derives from a woman aged 30 to 39 in good health. The V gene is TRBV5-1, the J gene TRBJ2-1; TRBD2 might be the D (5 bases). Sequenced sample: naive CD4+ T cells sorted from blood. Stated subset: CD45RA+ positively selected. This CDR3 is CASSPVPGDNEQFF. The CDR3 region has the DNA TGCGCCAGCAGCCCCGTTCCCGGGGACAATGAGCAGTTCTTC.